This T cell receptor beta chain was identified during a study of T cells expressing NK-cell markers. Study-wide background: Sequenced donors, eight in total, included seven who were HCMV-seropositive and one who was seronegative.

The CDR3 spans 14 residues. A 5'RACE template switching approach incorporating UMIs was used to make TCR beta cDNA. TCRdb reanalyzed the 5' RACE reads and collapses them to one entry per CDR3 protein, without DNA. The sample has fewer than 400,000 distinct CDR3 sequences. The chain has TRBV12-3 or TRBV12-4 and TRBJ1-6; no DNA is available, so the TRBD1 call from TCRdb remains unchecked. The clonotype was recovered from a man aged 18-69 years in good health. What was sequenced was blood T cells: a sorted CD56 or NKG2C T cell subset, CD4+ or CD8+ T cells, or bulk PBMC T cells (not recorded which). The CDR3 reads CASSFRGANSPLHF.